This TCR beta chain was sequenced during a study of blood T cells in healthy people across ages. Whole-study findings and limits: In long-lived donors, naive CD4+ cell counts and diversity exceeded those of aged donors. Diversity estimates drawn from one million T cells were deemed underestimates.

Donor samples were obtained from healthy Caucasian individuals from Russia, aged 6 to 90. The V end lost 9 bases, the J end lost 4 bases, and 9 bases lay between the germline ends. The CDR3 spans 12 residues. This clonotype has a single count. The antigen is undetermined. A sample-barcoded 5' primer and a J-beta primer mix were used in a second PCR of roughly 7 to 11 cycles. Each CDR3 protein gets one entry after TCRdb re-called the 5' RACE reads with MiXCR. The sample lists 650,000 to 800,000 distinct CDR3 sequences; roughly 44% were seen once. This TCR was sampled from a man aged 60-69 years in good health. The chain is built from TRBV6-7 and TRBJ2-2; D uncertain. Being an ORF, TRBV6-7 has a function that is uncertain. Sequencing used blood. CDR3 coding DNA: TGTGCCAGTAAAATACCCACCGGGGAGCTGTTTTTT. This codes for CASKIPTGELFF.